The sample holds a few counts of the clone carrying this T cell receptor beta chain. Its antigen is undetermined. This specimen belongs to a study of T cells after yellow fever vaccination. The overall study: SMART-Seq v4 Ultra Low Input prepared the low-cell-number fractions.

Study-wide results and limits: Researchers noted that a small share of clonotypes showed up in both CD4 and CD8 compartments. Peaking faster, on day 5 versus 15, the secondary response was nonetheless weaker.

Between the trimmed V and J ends, which lost 0 bases and 5 bases, there was a span of 14 bases. Germline V gene data show CDR1 as GTSNPN and CDR2 as SVGIG (reference sequence). The CDR3 totals 14 residues. Template-switching 5'RACE yielded the TCR cDNA; a universal primer site and UMIs were added in the process. TCRdb reprocessed the 5' RACE reads with MiXCR, giving one entry per CDR3 protein. The repertoire consists of just under 600,000 distinct CDR3 sequences, with approximately 12% occurring once and the leading ten covering more than 13%. This TCR was sampled from a man aged 25 to 40 who received the YFV17D yellow fever vaccine. The sample consisted of PBMCs, taken on the day of the yellow fever booster vaccination. The chain joins TRBV30 to TRBJ2-7, with TRBD2 as a possible D gene (5 bases). CDR3 sequence: CAWSVRGFGNEQYF. CDR3 coding DNA: TGTGCCTGGAGTGTACGAGGGTTCGGGAACGAGCAGTACTTC.